A selection of T cell receptor beta chains follows, all from one sample in a study of blood T cell repertoires in COVID-19. TCRdb's table, derived via immunoSEQ multiplex PCR, lists solely in-frame clones and lacks some. The sample lists roughly 100,000 clones; more than 85% were seen once. The sequencing input was peripheral blood. These receptors were collected from a human donor in a cohort sampled during active COVID-19. The CDR3 runs from the conserved cysteine through the conserved F or W. D genes are given only for firm matches. The size entry is marked missing in some rows and otherwise reads once, few, many or a size class.

j_call: TRBJ2-3; d_call: -; v_call: TRBV15; clone_size: once; cdr3_aa: CATSTLLRLEPDTQYF; cdr3_nt: TGTGCCACCAGCACCTTACTGAGACTAGAGCCAGATACGCAGTATTTT
j_call: TRBJ1-5; d_call: -; v_call: TRBV27; clone_size: -; cdr3_aa: CASSFPGQPQHF; cdr3_nt: TGTGCCAGCAGTTTTCCGGGACAGCCCCAGCATTTT
j_call: TRBJ2-3; d_call: -; v_call: TRBV6-5; clone_size: -; cdr3_aa: CASSSDWRDTQYF; cdr3_nt: TGTGCCAGCAGTTCGGACTGGCGGGATACGCAGTATTTT
j_call: TRBJ1-3; d_call: -; v_call: TRBV6-5; clone_size: -; cdr3_aa: CASSLAQGSGNTIYF; cdr3_nt: TGTGCCAGCAGTTTGGCACAGGGCTCTGGAAACACCATATATTTT
j_call: TRBJ2-3; d_call: TRBD2; v_call: TRBV30; clone_size: once; cdr3_aa: CAWSGQRGAYTDTQYF; cdr3_nt: TGTGCCTGGAGTGGGCAGCGGGGGGCCTACACAGATACGCAGTATTTT
j_call: TRBJ2-1; d_call: TRBD1; v_call: TRBV19; clone_size: -; cdr3_aa: CASMRQGINEQFF; cdr3_nt: TGTGCCAGTATGAGACAGGGTATTAATGAGCAGTTCTTC
j_call: TRBJ2-3; d_call: TRBD2; v_call: TRBV7-9; clone_size: -; cdr3_aa: CASSLVAGGRDTQYF; cdr3_nt: TGTGCCAGCAGCCTCGTCGCGGGGGGGCGAGATACGCAGTATTTT
j_call: TRBJ1-2; d_call: TRBD1; v_call: TRBV6-5; clone_size: -; cdr3_aa: CASSTGQGVSYGYTF; cdr3_nt: TGTGCCAGCAGTACCGGACAGGGTGTTTCCTATGGCTACACCTTC
j_call: TRBJ1-3; d_call: -; v_call: TRBV7-2; clone_size: -; cdr3_aa: CASSLPPGQISGNTIYF; cdr3_nt: TGTGCCAGCAGCCTCCCTCCGGGACAAATCTCTGGAAACACCATATATTTT
j_call: TRBJ2-3; d_call: TRBD2; v_call: TRBV2; clone_size: -; cdr3_aa: CASSEGLAGLTDTQYF; cdr3_nt: TGTGCCAGCAGTGAAGGACTAGCGGGGCTCACAGATACGCAGTATTTT
j_call: TRBJ1-1; d_call: -; v_call: TRBV10-2; clone_size: -; cdr3_aa: CASSESGGNTEAFF; cdr3_nt: TGCGCCAGCAGTGAGTCGGGGGGGAACACTGAAGCTTTCTTT
j_call: TRBJ2-1; d_call: -; v_call: TRBV7-9; clone_size: -; cdr3_aa: CASSGGPYNEQFF; cdr3_nt: TGTGCCAGCAGCGGTGGGCCTTACAATGAGCAGTTCTTC
j_call: TRBJ2-6; d_call: -; v_call: TRBV28; clone_size: -; cdr3_aa: CASSFLGWDTDSGANVLTF; cdr3_nt: TGTGCCAGCAGTTTCCTTGGTTGGGACACCGACTCTGGGGCCAACGTCCTGACTTTC
j_call: TRBJ2-7; d_call: -; v_call: TRBV11-2; clone_size: -; cdr3_aa: CASRSARGEQYF; cdr3_nt: TGTGCCAGCAGGTCTGCTAGGGGTGAGCAGTACTTC
j_call: TRBJ2-6; d_call: -; v_call: TRBV27; clone_size: -; cdr3_aa: CASSTVAGANVLTF; cdr3_nt: TGTGCCAGCAGTACGGTGGCTGGGGCCAACGTCCTGACTTTC
j_call: TRBJ2-5; d_call: -; v_call: TRBV7-2; clone_size: once; cdr3_aa: CASSSGTSLGAETQYF; cdr3_nt: TGTGCCAGCAGCTCCGGGACTTCACTCGGGGCCGAGACCCAGTACTTC
j_call: TRBJ2-7; d_call: TRBD1; v_call: TRBV5-4; clone_size: -; cdr3_aa: CASSSGQVNSRSYEQYF; cdr3_nt: TGTGCCAGCAGCTCGGGACAGGTAAATTCAAGGTCCTACGAGCAGTACTTC
j_call: TRBJ2-1; d_call: TRBD2; v_call: TRBV19; clone_size: -; cdr3_aa: CASSLVSSGYNEQFF; cdr3_nt: TGTGCCAGTAGTTTAGTGTCTAGCGGGTACAATGAGCAGTTCTTC
j_call: TRBJ1-6; d_call: -; v_call: TRBV12-3/TRBV12-4; clone_size: once; cdr3_aa: CASSRDSPLHF; cdr3_nt: TGTGCCAGCAGCCGGGATTCACCCCTCCACTTT
j_call: TRBJ2-3; d_call: TRBD2; v_call: TRBV27; clone_size: once; cdr3_aa: CASSSLGLAGADTQYF; cdr3_nt: TGTGCCAGCAGTTCCTTAGGACTAGCGGGGGCAGATACGCAGTATTTT
j_call: TRBJ1-1; d_call: TRBD1; v_call: TRBV5-1; clone_size: -; cdr3_aa: CASSSGTGIGNTEAFF; cdr3_nt: TGCGCCAGCAGCTCCGGGACAGGCATTGGGAACACTGAAGCTTTCTTT
j_call: TRBJ2-7; d_call: TRBD1; v_call: TRBV5-1; clone_size: -; cdr3_aa: CASSFALGASDGTDYEQYF; cdr3_nt: TGCGCCAGCAGCTTCGCTTTGGGTGCCTCCGACGGGACAGACTACGAGCAGTACTTC
j_call: TRBJ2-1; d_call: TRBD2; v_call: TRBV7-9; clone_size: -; cdr3_aa: CASSLEGFGVSGGYNEQFF; cdr3_nt: TGTGCCAGCAGCTTAGAGGGCTTCGGGGTTAGCGGGGGCTACAATGAGCAGTTCTTC
j_call: TRBJ2-7; d_call: -; v_call: TRBV30; clone_size: -; cdr3_aa: CAWSEDSTYEQYF; cdr3_nt: TGTGCCTGGAGTGAGGACAGCACCTACGAGCAGTACTTC
j_call: TRBJ1-1; d_call: TRBD1; v_call: TRBV9; clone_size: -; cdr3_aa: CASSAHPLDRGLNTEAFF; cdr3_nt: TGTGCCAGCAGCGCTCATCCACTGGACAGGGGGCTTAACACTGAAGCTTTCTTT
j_call: TRBJ2-1; d_call: -; v_call: TRBV5-4; clone_size: -; cdr3_aa: CASSRGGVYNEQFF; cdr3_nt: TGTGCCAGCAGCAGGGGGGGGGTTTACAATGAGCAGTTCTTC
j_call: TRBJ1-2; d_call: -; v_call: TRBV5-8; clone_size: once; cdr3_aa: CASSLGQVGGYTF; cdr3_nt: TGTGCCAGCAGCTTGGGACAGGTCGGGGGCTACACCTTC
j_call: TRBJ1-2; d_call: -; v_call: TRBV5-1; clone_size: -; cdr3_aa: CASSFNQAVTNYGYTF; cdr3_nt: TGCGCCAGCAGCTTCAATCAGGCAGTAACTAACTATGGCTACACCTTC
j_call: TRBJ1-6; d_call: TRBD1; v_call: TRBV27; clone_size: -; cdr3_aa: CASSDGTGWHILHF; cdr3_nt: TGTGCCAGCAGTGATGGGACAGGTTGGCATATCCTCCACTTT
j_call: TRBJ2-7; d_call: TRBD2; v_call: TRBV29-1; clone_size: once; cdr3_aa: CSVEDPGTSGRSYEQYF; cdr3_nt: TGCAGCGTTGAAGATCCCGGGACTAGCGGGAGGTCCTACGAGCAGTACTTC
j_call: TRBJ2-3; d_call: -; v_call: TRBV4-3; clone_size: -; cdr3_aa: CASSQEAEGTDTQYF; cdr3_nt: TGCGCCAGCAGCCAAGAAGCCGAGGGCACAGATACGCAGTATTTT
j_call: TRBJ1-2; d_call: -; v_call: TRBV29-1; clone_size: -; cdr3_aa: CSVETTGRDGYTF; cdr3_nt: TGCAGCGTTGAAACAACAGGGAGGGACGGCTACACCTTC
j_call: TRBJ2-3; d_call: -; v_call: TRBV7-2; clone_size: -; cdr3_aa: CASSLGLVSTDTQYF; cdr3_nt: TGTGCCAGCAGCTTAGGACTGGTAAGCACAGATACGCAGTATTTT
j_call: TRBJ2-1; d_call: TRBD2; v_call: TRBV5-6; clone_size: once; cdr3_aa: CASSLTSGGMNEQFF; cdr3_nt: TGTGCCAGCAGCTTGACTAGCGGGGGAATGAATGAGCAGTTCTTC
j_call: TRBJ1-2; d_call: -; v_call: TRBV6-2/TRBV6-3; clone_size: -; cdr3_aa: CASSYPMRGADYGYTF; cdr3_nt: TGTGCCAGCAGTTACCCGATGCGGGGGGCAGACTATGGCTACACCTTC
j_call: TRBJ2-7; d_call: -; v_call: TRBV23-1; clone_size: -; cdr3_aa: CASSPLERGRTGERVEQYF; cdr3_nt: TGCGCCAGCAGCCCTCTTGAGCGTGGGAGAACCGGGGAGAGGGTCGAGCAGTACTTC
j_call: TRBJ2-7; d_call: TRBD1; v_call: TRBV7-9; clone_size: -; cdr3_aa: CASSVHRGREDEQYF; cdr3_nt: TGTGCCAGCAGCGTCCACAGGGGGCGCGAGGACGAGCAGTACTTC
j_call: TRBJ2-7; d_call: -; v_call: TRBV4-2; clone_size: -; cdr3_aa: CASSQDTGTYEQYF; cdr3_nt: TGTGCCAGCAGCCAAGATACAGGTACCTACGAGCAGTACTTC
j_call: TRBJ1-1; d_call: -; v_call: TRBV19; clone_size: -; cdr3_aa: CASSSGGPTEAFF; cdr3_nt: TGTGCCAGTAGTTCGGGGGGGCCTACTGAAGCTTTCTTT
j_call: TRBJ2-3; d_call: TRBD2; v_call: TRBV7-9; clone_size: -; cdr3_aa: CASSLSRGGADTQYF; cdr3_nt: TGTGCCAGCAGCTTATCCCGCGGGGGGGCAGATACGCAGTATTTT
j_call: TRBJ2-7; d_call: -; v_call: TRBV14; clone_size: -; cdr3_aa: CASSQAAYSGPTFVEQYF; cdr3_nt: TGTGCCAGCAGCCAAGCGGCATATAGCGGCCCTACCTTTGTCGAGCAGTACTTC
j_call: TRBJ1-6; d_call: TRBD1; v_call: TRBV7-9; clone_size: -; cdr3_aa: CASSWTGNSRNSPLHF; cdr3_nt: TGTGCCAGCAGCTGGACAGGGAATAGTAGGAATTCACCCCTCCACTTT
j_call: TRBJ2-7; d_call: TRBD2; v_call: TRBV5-5; clone_size: once; cdr3_aa: CASSSGLALHEQYF; cdr3_nt: TGTGCCAGCAGCTCGGGACTAGCTCTCCACGAGCAGTACTTC
j_call: TRBJ2-7; d_call: TRBD1; v_call: TRBV2; clone_size: once; cdr3_aa: CASKPGTGACEQYF; cdr3_nt: TGTGCCAGCAAGCCTGGGACAGGAGCCTGCGAGCAGTACTTC